This T cell receptor beta chain stems from a study of OX40 agonist ivuxolimab in advanced cancers. General observations from the study: CD8+ T cells showed, on average, more clonal expansion than CD4+ cells.

Note on this clone: The target antigen is unknown.

V gave up 1 base and J gave up 4 bases, with 5 bases separating them. The germline CDR1 and CDR2 sequences are SSHAT and FNYEAQ (reference sequence). The CDR3 runs to 13 residues. Measured with immunoSEQ multiplex PCR; TCRdb has only the in-frame clones, and not every one. The sample has tens of thousands of clones, around 86% seen once. The sequences come from CD4+ or CD8+ T cells sorted from blood, collected in a trial of the OX40 agonist ivuxolimab. The sequence was collected from an adult with an advanced solid tumor such as melanoma, head and neck, liver or kidney cancer. The J gene is TRBJ1-3, the V gene TRBV7-7; D unclear. The CDR3 DNA follows: TGTGCCAGCAGCTTAGAACGGGGAAACACCATATATTTT. Its translation: CASSLERGNTIYF.